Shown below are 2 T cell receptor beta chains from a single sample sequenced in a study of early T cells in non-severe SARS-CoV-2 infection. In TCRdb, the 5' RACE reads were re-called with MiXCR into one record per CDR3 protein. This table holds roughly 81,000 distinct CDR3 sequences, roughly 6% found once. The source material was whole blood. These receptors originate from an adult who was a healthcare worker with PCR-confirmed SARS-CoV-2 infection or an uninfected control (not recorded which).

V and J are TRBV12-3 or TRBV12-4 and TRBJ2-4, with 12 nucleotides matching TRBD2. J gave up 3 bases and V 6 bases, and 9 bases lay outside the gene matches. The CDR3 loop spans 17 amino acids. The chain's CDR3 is CASSRLAGEVGKNIQYF. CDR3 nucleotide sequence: TGTGCCAGCAGCCGACTAGCGGGGGAGGTGGGCAAAAACATTCAGTACTTC.

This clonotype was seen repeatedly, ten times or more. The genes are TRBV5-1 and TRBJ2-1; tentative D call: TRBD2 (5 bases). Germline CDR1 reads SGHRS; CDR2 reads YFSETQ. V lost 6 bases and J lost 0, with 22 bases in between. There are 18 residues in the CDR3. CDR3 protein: CASTPFPPSGSSYNEQFF. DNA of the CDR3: TGCGCCAGCACCCCATTCCCCCCTAGTGGGAGCTCCTACAATGAGCAGTTCTTC.